This passage covers 7 T cell receptor beta chains from one sample sequenced in a study of CD8 T cells in ankylosing spondylitis. Their antigen targets remain unknown. TCRdb analysed the 5' RACE reads with MiXCR anew, one entry per CDR3 protein. The table includes 450,000 to 550,000 distinct CDR3 sequences, 5.3% detected once. Regarding the study as a whole: What seemed typical of ankylosing spondylitis blood was a TCR beta motif built from 7 or 8 highly homologous variants.

Sequenced sample: blood, either unsorted or a sorted T cell fraction (not recorded which). These receptors were collected from a male donor with ankylosing spondylitis.

This clonotype was recorded at least ten times. The rearrangement links TRBV6-1 to TRBJ1-2; 7 nucleotides match TRBD1. There are 14 residues in the CDR3. The V gene's germline CDR1 is MNHNS and CDR2 SASEGT. The V gene end was trimmed by 8 bases and the J gene end by 12 bases; junction bases not matched to a gene: 18. The CDR3 here is CASSPPGQRSRNTF. DNA for the CDR3: TGTGCCAGCTCGCCTCCGGGACAGAGGTCTCGGAACACCTTC.

There are many counts of this clonotype. This rearrangement joins TRBV6-1 to TRBJ1-5; 7 positions agree with TRBD1. J lost 5 bases, V lost 5 bases, and 6 bases had no gene match. Germline V CDR1 and CDR2: MNHNS, SASEGT. This CDR3 contains 14 residues. The CDR3, as DNA: TGTGCCAGCAGTAAATCCAGGGGGGATCAGCCCCAGCATTTT. This translates into CASSKSRGDQPQHF.

This chain connects TRBV7-6 to TRBJ2-5; TRBD1 agrees at 11 bases. Germline values: CDR1 SGHVS, CDR2 FNYEAQ. The V segment lost 5 bases and the J segment 4 bases; nucleotides outside the gene matches: 6. CDR3 length: 15 amino acids. CDR3 loop: CASSTRTGGGETQYF. For the CDR3, the DNA is TGTGCCAGCAGCACTCGGACAGGGGGCGGAGAGACCCAGTACTTC.

This clonotype was detected ten times or more. J is TRBJ2-3 and V is TRBV4-2, with 9 bases lining up with TRBD2. Trimming took 0 bases from V and 11 from J; bases not matched to a gene: 12. CDR3 length: 16 amino acids. CDR1 is LGHNA and CDR2 is YNFKEQ in the germline V gene. CDR3 protein: CASSQDLASGAARQYF. Here the CDR3 DNA reads TGTGCCAGCAGCCAAGATTTGGCTAGCGGGGCGGCTAGGCAGTATTTT.

In its sample, this clonotype was seen many times. V is TRBV6-1 and J is TRBJ2-7, with 8 bases aligning to TRBD1. J lost 7 bases, V lost 7 bases, and 12 bases had no gene match. In germline, CDR1 is MNHNS, CDR2 SASEGT. This CDR3 is 14 amino acids long. CDR3 sequence (DNA): TGTGCCAGCAAACTGGGCCAGGGGGCAGGGGAGCAGTACTTC. Amino acids: CASKLGQGAGEQYF.

This clonotype showed up many times. The V gene is TRBV6-5, the J gene TRBJ1-1; D is perhaps TRBD1 (5 bases). CDR1 and CDR2 (germline): MNHEY, SVGAGI. CDR3 length equals 11 residues. Trimming left V 2 bases short and J 11 bases short, with 9 bases between. This CDR3 is CASSYLGGAFF. CDR3 sequence (DNA): TGTGCCAGCAGTTACCTCGGGGGGGCTTTCTTT.

Many counts were recorded for this clonotype. This chain links TRBV27 with TRBJ2-3; the D gene is possibly TRBD2 (5 bases). V lost 7 bases and J lost 1, with 15 bases in between. Per germline, CDR1 MNHEY and CDR2 SMNVEV (reference sequence). The CDR3 has 15 residues. The CDR3 loop reads CASMRRLWGTDTQYF. The CDR3, as DNA: TGTGCCAGCATGAGGAGACTATGGGGCACAGATACGCAGTATTTT.